The next 32 T cell receptor beta chains were all read from a single sample in a study of shared T cell receptors in the human thymus. Sequenced by immunoSEQ multiplex PCR; TCRdb stores in-frame clones only, minus some. The profile shows roughly 560,000 clones, about 80% of them singletons. The sample was also reused in another study, on human thymus T cells.

Sequenced input: thymocytes. These receptors originate from a boy in the first two years of life with a congenital heart defect.

V usage is TRBV10-3 and J usage is TRBJ2-3, with 10 bases fitting TRBD2. V lost 2 bases to trimming and J lost 5 bases; unmatched junction nucleotides: 13. CDR1 and CDR2 (germline): ENHRY, SYGVKD. The CDR3 is 18 residues long. CDR3 in amino acids: CAISEPETSGPGGDTQYF. CDR3 coding DNA: TGTGCCATCAGTGAGCCCGAGACTAGCGGGCCGGGAGGAGATACGCAGTATTTT.

The chain employs TRBV14 and TRBJ2-3; D uncertain. Trimming stripped 3 bases from V and 6 bases from J, with 10 bases between. This CDR3 is built from 13 residues. The V gene's germline CDR1 is SGHDN and CDR2 FVKESK. Here the CDR3 DNA reads TGTGCCAGCAGCCATGTGACCGGGGATACGCAGTATTTT. Amino acids: CASSHVTGDTQYF.

CDR3 in DNA: TGTGCCAGCAGCTTAGAACCAGGGGAAGAGACCCAGTACTTC. Residues: CASSLEPGEETQYF. The V call is TRBV11-3, the J call TRBJ2-5; D might be TRBD1 (6 bases). Germline assignment: CDR1 SGHNT and CDR2 YENEEA. The V gene lost 0 bases and the J gene lost 3 bases, with 8 bases spanning the gap. This CDR3 has 14 amino acids.

The chain has TRBV5-4 and TRBJ2-7; 7 bases are shared with TRBD2. The CDR3 loop spans 15 amino acids. V dropped 0 bases and J dropped 7; count of bases not matched to a gene: 10. Looked up from germline, CDR1 is SGHNT and CDR2 is YYREEE (reference sequence). CDR3 sequence: CASSLGTRGGGEQYF. For the CDR3, the DNA is TGTGCCAGCAGCTTGGGGACTAGGGGAGGTGGGGAGCAGTACTTC.

The chain joins TRBV5-1 to TRBJ2-7; 9 bases agree with TRBD1. Per germline, CDR1 SGHRS and CDR2 YFSETQ. The CDR3 length is 14 residues. The ends lost 3 bases at V and 6 bases at J; junction bases unmatched: 7. CDR3 in DNA: TGCGCCAGCAGCTGGGGGACAGGGAGTTCCGAGCAGTACTTC. It encodes CASSWGTGSSEQYF.

This clone was seen only a few times. The chain joins TRBV19 to TRBJ1-1; D remains ambiguous. The CDR3 length is 12 residues. Deletions cut 3 bases from V and 1 base from J, with 3 bases between. Germline assignment: CDR1 LNHDA and CDR2 SQIVND (reference sequence). For the CDR3, the DNA is TGTGCCAGTAGTATCGGGAACACTGAAGCTTTCTTT. Translation gives CASSIGNTEAFF.

The V and J genes are TRBV5-4 and TRBJ2-3; 10 positions match TRBD2. Germline trimming cut 4 bases from V and 4 bases from J; bases unmatched to any gene: 12. Germline CDR1 is SGHNT and CDR2 is YYREEE (reference sequence). The CDR3 is 17 residues long. CDR3 loop: CASSPGLSGRGADTQYF. In DNA form, the CDR3 reads TGTGCCAGCAGCCCGGGACTAAGCGGGAGGGGGGCAGATACGCAGTATTTT.

This chain connects TRBV5-6 to TRBJ1-1; the match to TRBD1 covers 7 bases. The CDR3 is made up of 13 amino acids. The ends lost 4 bases at V and 6 bases at J; junction bases unmatched: 6. From germline, CDR1 is SGHDT and CDR2 YYEEEE. DNA of the CDR3: TGTGCCAGCAGCATGGACAGGCTCCCTGAAGCTTTCTTT. Translation: CASSMDRLPEAFF.

This chain connects TRBV28 to TRBJ2-1; 10 positions agree with TRBD1. V lost 5 bases to trimming and J lost 6 bases; unmatched junction nucleotides: 7. This CDR3 spans 15 amino acids. Looked up from germline, CDR1 is MDHEN and CDR2 is SYDVKM. In DNA, the CDR3 is TGTGCCAGCAGTGCCCCCGACAGGGGGCGCAATGAGCAGTTCTTC. Protein product: CASSAPDRGRNEQFF.

This chain uses TRBV28 with TRBJ1-1; D is unclear. Trimming removed 4 bases from V and 11 bases from J, with 14 bases in between. The CDR3 is made up of 12 amino acids. Germline CDR1 and CDR2: MDHEN and SYDVKM. The DNA for the CDR3 is TGTGCCAGCAGTTCCCAGCCAAAGGAGGCTTTCTTT. Protein product: CASSSQPKEAFF. Combining the CDR3 with reference TRBV28 and TRBJ1-1 gives the whole variable domain DVKVTQSSRYLVKRTGEKVFLECVQDMDHENMFWYRQDPGLGLRLIYFSYDVKMKEKGDIPEGYSVSREKKERFSLILESASTNQTSMYLCASSSQPKEAFFGQGTRLTVV.

The sample holds one count of this clone. V is TRBV5-1 and J is TRBJ2-7; D is undetermined. V dropped 5 bases and J dropped 3 bases, with 18 bases sitting between them. CDR3 size: 15 residues. The V gene's germline CDR1 is SGHRS and CDR2 YFSETQ. As DNA, the CDR3 is TGCGCCAGCAGTCTTGAGGCGCGCGCCCGCTACGAGCAGTACTTC. The encoded protein is CASSLEARARYEQYF.

The V gene is TRBV10-2, the J gene TRBJ2-3, with TRBD2 matching 8 bases. The CDR3 extends over 17 amino acids. CDR1 is WSHSY, CDR2 SAAADI, per germline. The J segment lost 1 base and the V segment lost 2 bases, leaving 8 bases of the junction unmatched. CDR3 protein: CASSEGFPLAGTDTQYF. CDR3 bases: TGCGCCAGCAGTGAGGGGTTTCCACTAGCGGGCACAGATACGCAGTATTTT.

The chain uses TRBV15 and TRBJ2-1; D might be TRBD1 (5 bases). The CDR3 loop spans 15 amino acids. Germline V gene data show CDR1 as LNHNV and CDR2 as YYDKDF (reference sequence). V was clipped by 0 bases and J by 8 bases, with 14 bases between them. CDR3 loop: CATSRDIQGSHEQFF. The CDR3 coding sequence is TGTGCCACCAGCAGAGATATTCAGGGCAGCCATGAGCAGTTCTTC.

J is TRBJ2-2 and V is TRBV7-8, with TRBD1 as a possible D gene (6 bases). CDR1 is SGHVS, CDR2 FQNEAQ, per germline. V was cut by 1 base and J by 2 bases, with 8 bases left in between. This CDR3 has 15 residues. The CDR3 sequence: CASSLGGLNTGELFF. The CDR3 DNA sequence: TGTGCCAGCAGCTTAGGGGGGCTCAACACCGGGGAGCTGTTTTTT. Using reference TRBV7-8 and TRBJ2-2 for the parts outside the CDR3, the full variable domain is GAGVSQSPRYKVAKRGQDVALRCDPISGHVSLFWYQQALGQGPEFLTYFQNEAQLDKSGLPSDRFFAERPEGSVSTLKIQRTQQEDSAVYLCASSLGGLNTGELFFGEGSRLTVL.

The chain combines TRBV10-3 with TRBJ2-3; D may be TRBD1 (6 bases). Germline V gives CDR1 ENHRY, CDR2 SYGVKD. This CDR3 region has 18 residues. The germline V and J ends were trimmed by 3 bases and 2 bases, with 21 bases remaining between them. CDR3 amino acids: CAISDPKTYRVATDTQYF. As DNA, the CDR3 is TGTGCCATCAGTGACCCGAAAACCTACAGGGTTGCCACAGATACGCAGTATTTT.

The J gene is TRBJ1-5, the V gene TRBV15; 8 nucleotides align to TRBD1. Germline trimming cut 0 bases from V and 4 bases from J; bases unmatched to any gene: 2. From germline, CDR1 is LNHNV and CDR2 YYDKDF (reference sequence). CDR3 length equals 15 residues. The CDR3: CATSRERTGNQPQHF. CDR3 DNA: TGTGCCACCAGCAGAGAGAGGACAGGGAATCAGCCCCAGCATTTT.

This clone was picked up one time. V is TRBV25-1 and J is TRBJ2-1; weak D call: TRBD2 (5 bases). The CDR3 is made up of 14 amino acids. The V and J ends lost 6 bases and 3 bases respectively, with 12 bases between them. Per germline, CDR1 MGHDK and CDR2 SYGVNS. The CDR3 here is CASSVEGIYNEQFF. Written as DNA, the CDR3 is TGTGCCAGCAGCGTTGAGGGCATCTACAATGAGCAGTTCTTC.

The chain is built from TRBV7-3 and TRBJ2-1, with D tentatively TRBD2 (6 bases). CDR1 and CDR2 (germline): SGHTA, FQGTGA. CDR3 length: 17 residues. Trimming took 2 bases from V and 0 from J, leaving 14 bases between them. CDR3 sequence reads: CASSLSASVSSYNEQFF. The CDR3 region has the DNA TGTGCCAGCAGCTTATCCGCTAGCGTCAGCTCCTACAATGAGCAGTTCTTC.

The chain joins TRBV5-1 to TRBJ2-1; D is perhaps TRBD2 (6 bases). V was cut by 4 bases and J by 6 bases, with 11 bases left in between. From germline, CDR1 is SGHRS and CDR2 YFSETQ. This CDR3 spans 13 amino acids. The CDR3 sequence is CASSAGPGNEQFF. The DNA for the CDR3 is TGCGCCAGCAGCGCGGGACCCGGCAATGAGCAGTTCTTC.

This clone was seen once. The genes are TRBV18 and TRBJ2-7, with 9 positions matching TRBD2. The CDR3 sequence is 16 residues long. Germline CDR1 and CDR2: KGHSH and LQKENI. The junction had 13 bases not matched to a gene; V was cut back by 3 bases and J by 7 bases. The CDR3 nucleotides are TGTGCCAGCTCACCCAAGGGTGGCGGGAGGGCCTGGGAGCAGTACTTC. It specifies CASSPKGGGRAWEQYF.

The chain links TRBV29-1 to TRBJ2-1; tentatively, D is TRBD2 (6 bases). Trimming removed 4 bases from V and 4 bases from J, with 20 bases in between. The CDR3 is made up of 16 amino acids. The V gene's germline CDR1 is SQVTM and CDR2 ANQGSEA. CDR3 region: CSVGPGVVAVYNEQFF. In DNA, the CDR3 is TGCAGCGTTGGACCGGGGGTGGTAGCGGTATACAATGAGCAGTTCTTC.

The chain couples TRBV4-2 to TRBJ2-7; tentatively, D is TRBD2 (7 bases). V lost 0 bases and J lost 6, with 18 bases in between. The CDR3 is 16 residues long. The V gene's germline CDR1 is LGHNA and CDR2 YNFKEQ. CDR3 in amino acids: CASSQEPPGGRVEQYF. DNA for the CDR3: TGTGCCAGCAGCCAAGAGCCCCCCGGGGGGCGGGTCGAGCAGTACTTC.

The chain carries TRBV5-1 and TRBJ2-7; 13 bases line up with TRBD2. There are 17 residues in the CDR3. The germline V gene encodes CDR1 SGHRS and CDR2 YFSETQ. Losses at the gene ends were 0 bases for V and 4 bases for J; bases not matched to a gene: 7. CDR3 in DNA: TGCGCCAGCAGCTTGGGGCGGACTAGCGGGAGTTTTTACGAGCAGTACTTC. Amino acids: CASSLGRTSGSFYEQYF.

The chain is built from TRBV5-6 and TRBJ1-2, with 9 bases lining up with TRBD1. Per germline, CDR1 SGHDT and CDR2 YYEEEE. V dropped 0 bases and J dropped 4; count of bases not matched to a gene: 10. The CDR3 consists of 17 residues. CDR3 nucleotide sequence: TGTGCCAGCAGCTTGGACTATAGGGACAGGGAGGTCTATGGCTACACCTTC. Protein: CASSLDYRDREVYGYTF.

The rearrangement links TRBV11-2 to TRBJ1-2; 7 bases are shared with TRBD1. The germline V gene encodes CDR1 SGHAT and CDR2 FQNNGV. The V segment lost 2 bases and the J segment 4 bases; nucleotides outside the gene matches: 10. The CDR3 extends over 16 amino acids. The CDR3 protein is CASSLKGDSYTYGYTF. CDR3 nucleotide sequence: TGTGCCAGCAGCTTAAAAGGGGACAGCTATACCTATGGCTACACCTTC.

V gene TRBV19 combines with J gene TRBJ1-1, with D tentatively TRBD1 (5 bases). V was trimmed by 5 bases and J by 1 base, leaving 8 bases between them. Per germline, CDR1 LNHDA and CDR2 SQIVND (reference sequence). The CDR3 contains 13 residues. The CDR3 bases are TGTGCCAGTAGTCAGGGAAAGAACACTGAAGCTTTCTTT. Protein sequence: CASSQGKNTEAFF.

This clone was seen more than once but under ten times. The same CDR3 also results from other DNA sequences found in this sample. The chain recombines TRBV5-1 with TRBJ2-5; TRBD2 aligns across 12 bases. Germline V gene sequence: CDR1 SGHRS, CDR2 YFSETQ. With V trimmed by 2 bases and J by 2 bases, 1 base remained unmatched. This CDR3 spans 15 amino acids. The CDR3 loop reads CASSLGLAGQETQYF. For the CDR3, the DNA is TGCGCCAGCAGCTTAGGACTAGCGGGACAAGAGACCCAGTACTTC.

This clone was detected only once. The chain recombines TRBV7-2 with TRBJ1-5; 8 nucleotides agree with TRBD1. Germline assignment: CDR1 SGHTA and CDR2 FQGNSA. V was clipped by 5 bases and J by 3 bases; unmatched bases: 6. This CDR3 has 15 residues. The CDR3 here is CASSLQGENNQPQHF. In nucleotides, the CDR3 is TGTGCCAGCAGCCTACAGGGGGAGAACAATCAGCCCCAGCATTTT. The whole variable domain, remainder taken from reference TRBV7-2 and TRBJ1-5, is GAGVSQSPSNKVTEKGKDVELRCDPISGHTALYWYRQSLGQGLEFLIYFQGNSAPDKSGLPSDRFSAERTGGSVSTLTIQRTQQEDSAVYLCASSLQGENNQPQHFGDGTRLSIL.

The chain joins TRBV12-5 to TRBJ2-3, with 8 bases identical to TRBD2. Germline CDR1 is LGHNT and CDR2 is FRNRAP. The CDR3 is made up of 15 amino acids. J was trimmed by 5 bases and V by 8 bases; bases with no gene match: 12. This chain's CDR3 is CASPRPAGGRDTQYF. The CDR3 nucleotides read TGTGCTAGTCCCAGACCGGCGGGAGGCAGAGATACGCAGTATTTT. The full variable domain, in which reference TRBV12-5 and TRBJ2-3 provide the parts outside the CDR3, is DARVTQTPRHKVTEMGQEVTMRCQPILGHNTVFWYRQTMMQGLELLAYFRNRAPLDDSGMPKDRFSAEMPDATLATLKIQPSEPRDSAVYFCASPRPAGGRDTQYFGPGTRLTVL.

The rearrangement links TRBV2 to TRBJ1-5, with D perhaps TRBD1 (5 bases). CDR1 and CDR2 from the germline V gene are SNHLY and FYNNEI. The CDR3 loop spans 15 amino acids. The V end was cut by 3 bases, the J end by 7 bases, with 16 bases between. The CDR3 DNA reads as TGTGCCAGCAGTGAGGGTTCGGGGGAGGGACAGCCCCAGCATTTT. Its protein is CASSEGSGEGQPQHF.

The rearrangement joins TRBV5-1 to TRBJ2-3; 12 positions agree with TRBD2. The CDR3 loop spans 21 amino acids. Germline-derived CDR1 and CDR2 are SGHRS and YFSETQ. V shed 0 bases and J 0 bases; nucleotides not matched to a gene: 14. Written as DNA, the CDR3 is TGCGCCAGCAGCTTGGGCGGGACTAGCGGGCGTAAACCGGATAGCACAGATACGCAGTATTTT. Translation: CASSLGGTSGRKPDSTDTQYF. Filled out from reference TRBV5-1 and TRBJ2-3, the complete variable domain reads KAGVTQTPRYLIKTRGQQVTLSCSPISGHRSVSWYQQTPGQGLQFLFEYFSETQRNKGNFPGRFSGRQFSNSRSEMNVSTLELGDSALYLCASSLGGTSGRKPDSTDTQYFGPGTRLTVL.

Note on this clone: At one end, the junction sequence differs from germline, possibly due to a read error. V is TRBV27 and J is TRBJ1-2; 8 bases fit TRBD1. Germline CDR1 is MNHEY and CDR2 is SMNVEV (reference sequence). The CDR3 spans 17 residues. The CDR3 region has the DNA TGTGCAAGCAGTTTATCGTCGGGCAGGGGGCATGGGTATGGCTACACCTTC. Its translation: CASSLSSGRGHGYGYTF.